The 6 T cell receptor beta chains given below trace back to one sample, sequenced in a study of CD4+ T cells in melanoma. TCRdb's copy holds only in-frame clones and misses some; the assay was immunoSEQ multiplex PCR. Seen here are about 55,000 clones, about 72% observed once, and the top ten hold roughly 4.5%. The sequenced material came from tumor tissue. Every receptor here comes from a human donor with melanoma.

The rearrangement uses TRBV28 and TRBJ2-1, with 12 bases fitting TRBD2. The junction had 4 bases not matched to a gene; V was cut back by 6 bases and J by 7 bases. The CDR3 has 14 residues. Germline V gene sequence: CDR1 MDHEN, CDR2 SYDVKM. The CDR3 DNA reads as TGTGCCAGCAGCCCTAGCGGGGGGGTGAATGAGCAGTTCTTC. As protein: CASSPSGGVNEQFF. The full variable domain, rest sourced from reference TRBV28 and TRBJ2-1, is DVKVTQSSRYLVKRTGEKVFLECVQDMDHENMFWYRQDPGLGLRLIYFSYDVKMKEKGDIPEGYSVSREKKERFSLILESASTNQTSMYLCASSPSGGVNEQFFGPGTRLTVL.

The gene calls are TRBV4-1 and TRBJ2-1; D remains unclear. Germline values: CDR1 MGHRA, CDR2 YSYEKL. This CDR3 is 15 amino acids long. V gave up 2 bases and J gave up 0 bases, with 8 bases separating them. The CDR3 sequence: CASSQLENSYNEQFF. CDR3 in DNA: TGCGCCAGCAGCCAACTTGAGAACTCCTACAATGAGCAGTTCTTC.

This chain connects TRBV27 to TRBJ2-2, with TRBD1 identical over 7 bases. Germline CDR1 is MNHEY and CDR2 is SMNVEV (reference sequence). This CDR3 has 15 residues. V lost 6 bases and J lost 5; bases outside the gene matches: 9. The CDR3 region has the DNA TGTGCCAGCAGGCGAGCGCACAGGGGTACCGGGGAGCTGTTTTTT. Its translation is CASRRAHRGTGELFF.

The CDR3 reads CASSPAVVRASPYYGYTF. As DNA, the CDR3 is TGTGCCAGCAGCCCTGCTGTCGTCAGGGCCTCACCCTACTATGGCTACACCTTC. The chain carries TRBV5-4 and TRBJ1-2, with D possibly being TRBD1 (5 bases). In germline, CDR1 is SGHNT, CDR2 YYREEE (reference sequence). The V end was cut by 4 bases, the J end by 3 bases, with 25 bases between. The CDR3 contains 18 residues.

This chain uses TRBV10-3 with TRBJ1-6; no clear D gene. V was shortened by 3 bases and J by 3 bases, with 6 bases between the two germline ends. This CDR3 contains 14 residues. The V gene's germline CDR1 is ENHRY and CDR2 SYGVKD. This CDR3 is CAISDGIYNSPLHF. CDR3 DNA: TGTGCCATCAGTGACGGGATCTATAATTCACCCCTCCACTTT.

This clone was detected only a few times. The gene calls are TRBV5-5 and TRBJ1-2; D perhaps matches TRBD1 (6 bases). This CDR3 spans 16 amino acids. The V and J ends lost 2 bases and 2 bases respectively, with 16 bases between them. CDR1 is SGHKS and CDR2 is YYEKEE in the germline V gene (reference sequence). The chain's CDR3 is CASSLLQGLANYGYTF. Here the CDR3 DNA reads TGTGCCAGCAGCTTACTCCAGGGGTTGGCGAACTATGGCTACACCTTC.